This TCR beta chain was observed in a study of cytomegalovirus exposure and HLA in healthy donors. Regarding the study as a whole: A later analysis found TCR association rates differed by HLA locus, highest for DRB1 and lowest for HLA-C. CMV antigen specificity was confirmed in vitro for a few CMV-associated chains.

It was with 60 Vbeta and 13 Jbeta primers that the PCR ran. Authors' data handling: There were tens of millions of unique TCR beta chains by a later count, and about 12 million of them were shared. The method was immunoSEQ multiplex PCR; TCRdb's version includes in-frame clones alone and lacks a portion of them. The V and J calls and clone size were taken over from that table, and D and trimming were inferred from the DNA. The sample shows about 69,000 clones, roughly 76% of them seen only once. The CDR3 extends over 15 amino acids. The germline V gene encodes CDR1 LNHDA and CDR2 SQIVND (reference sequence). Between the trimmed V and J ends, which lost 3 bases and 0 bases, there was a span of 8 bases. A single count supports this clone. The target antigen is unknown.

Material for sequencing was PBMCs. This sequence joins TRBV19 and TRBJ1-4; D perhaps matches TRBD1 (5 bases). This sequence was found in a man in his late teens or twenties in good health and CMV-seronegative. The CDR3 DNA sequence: TGTGCCAGTAGTATTGGGGCTTCAACTAATGAAAAACTGTTTTTT. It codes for CASSIGASTNEKLFF. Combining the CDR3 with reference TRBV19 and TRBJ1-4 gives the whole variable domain DGGITQSPKYLFRKEGQNVTLSCEQNLNHDAMYWYRQDPGQGLRLIYYSQIVNDFQKGDIAEGYSVSREKKESFPLTVTSAQKNPTAFYLCASSIGASTNEKLFFGSGTQLSVL.